What follows are 13 T cell receptor beta chains derived from one specimen sequenced in a study of naive and memory T cell subsets. The beta constant-region primer was an equimolar mix of two oligonucleotides covering TRBC1 and TRBC2. TCRdb called the UMI-ligation and nested PCR reads again in MiXCR, with one record for every CDR3 protein. In the table there are roughly 20,000 distinct CDR3 sequences, more than 9.5% of which are singletons. Sample: central memory CD8+ T cells from blood. The origin of the receptors is a human donor in good health.

This clonotype was counted between two and nine times. This chain joins TRBV7-9 and TRBJ2-5; no reliable D call. With 6 bases removed from V and 4 bases from J, the gap between germline ends came to 18 bases. This CDR3 has 15 amino acids. The germline CDR1 and CDR2 sequences are SEHNR and FQNEAQ (reference sequence). The CDR3 loop reads CASSWSQTGGETQYF. DNA of the CDR3: TGTGCCAGCAGTTGGAGCCAGACGGGCGGAGAGACCCAGTACTTC.

The chain carries TRBV24-1 and TRBJ2-2; a possible D gene is TRBD1 (5 bases). V gave up 1 base and J gave up 3 bases, with 5 bases separating them. This CDR3 has 14 amino acids. Looked up from germline, CDR1 is KGHDR and CDR2 is SFDVKD. The CDR3 reads CATSDFRDTGELFF. In DNA, the CDR3 is TGTGCCACCAGTGATTTCAGGGACACCGGGGAGCTGTTTTTT.

This chain links TRBV20-1 with TRBJ2-7; 9 bases line up with TRBD1. With V trimmed by 0 bases and J by 2 bases, 5 bases remained unmatched. The CDR3 runs 15 residues. Germline V gene lookup returns CDR1 DFQATT and CDR2 SNEGSKA (reference sequence). CDR3 loop: CSARDTGGSPYEQYF. CDR3 coding DNA: TGCAGTGCTAGAGATACAGGGGGCTCACCCTACGAGCAGTACTTC.

The chain couples TRBV6-2 or TRBV6-3 to TRBJ2-1, with D unclear. Deletions cut 5 bases from V and 5 bases from J, with 13 bases between. Germline V CDR1 and CDR2: MNHEY, SVGEGT. This CDR3 is 14 amino acids long. CDR3 protein: CASSPWGFHNEQFF. CDR3 in DNA: TGTGCCAGCAGTCCCTGGGGATTCCACAATGAGCAGTTCTTC.

Ten or more counts support this clonotype. The chain combines TRBV2 with TRBJ2-7; D unclear. The CDR3 covers 12 residues. Trimming took off 4 bases at V and 2 bases at J, with 6 bases between the two ends. Germline V CDR1 and CDR2: SNHLY, FYNNEI. The DNA for the CDR3 is TGTGCCAGCAGTGCGGCCCCCTACGAGCAGTACTTC. Its protein is CASSAAPYEQYF.

This chain joins TRBV4-1 and TRBJ2-1; the match to TRBD2 covers 12 bases. Looked up from germline, CDR1 is MGHRA and CDR2 is YSYEKL. The CDR3 extends over 13 amino acids. Unmatched junction bases numbered 1, after V lost 3 bases and J lost 10 bases. The CDR3 loop reads CASSHGTSGEQFF. DNA of the CDR3: TGCGCCAGCAGCCACGGGACTAGCGGGGAGCAGTTCTTC.

V usage is TRBV7-9 and J usage is TRBJ2-7, with TRBD2 identical over 9 bases. The CDR3 extends over 17 amino acids. Looked up from germline, CDR1 is SEHNR and CDR2 is FQNEAQ (reference sequence). V lost 5 bases to trimming and J lost 1 base; unmatched junction nucleotides: 12. The CDR3, as DNA: TGTGCCAGCAGCGGTCAGGGTGAGCGGGAGGCGTCCTACGAGCAGTACTTC. Encoded protein: CASSGQGEREASYEQYF.

With respect to this clonotype: It may be a read error: a sequence one base away is much more abundant. The chain carries TRBV9 and TRBJ1-5; 7 bases align to TRBD1. CDR1 and CDR2 from the germline V gene are SGDLS and YYNGEE. This CDR3 contains 15 residues. The CDR3 coding sequence is TGTGCCGGCAGCGTAGCAGGGGGAGGCAATCAGCCCCAGCATTTT. Residues: CAGSVAGGGNQPQHF. Supplemented by reference TRBV9 and TRBJ1-5, the full variable domain reads DSGVTQTPKHLITATGQRVTLRCSPRSGDLSVYWYQQSLDQGLQFLIQYYNGEERAKGNILERFSAQQFPDLHSELNLSSLELGDSALYFCAGSVAGGGNQPQHFGDGTRLSIL.

This clonotype came up many times. The rearrangement joins TRBV4-2 to TRBJ2-7; 7 bases are shared with TRBD2. This CDR3 region has 16 residues. Germline CDR1 is LGHNA and CDR2 is YNFKEQ. J lost 3 bases, V lost 0 bases, and 8 bases had no gene match. CDR3 protein: CASSQEVTSESYEQYF. The CDR3 nucleotides are TGTGCCAGCAGCCAAGAGGTAACTAGCGAAAGCTACGAGCAGTACTTC.

This clonotype was counted at least ten times. This rearrangement joins TRBV20-1 to TRBJ2-5; 12 bases line up with TRBD2. The V gene's germline CDR1 is DFQATT and CDR2 SNEGSKA (reference sequence). J gave up 5 bases and V 4 bases, and 5 bases lay outside the gene matches. The CDR3 length is 14 residues. In DNA form, the CDR3 reads TGCAGTGCTACTAGCGGGAGGGCCTCGGAGACCCAGTACTTC. Translated: CSATSGRASETQYF.

In its sample, this clonotype was seen a few times. The rearrangement links TRBV9 to TRBJ2-1; D is tentatively TRBD1 or TRBD2 (5 bases each). The germline V and J ends were trimmed by 3 bases and 8 bases, with 15 bases remaining between them. The CDR3 loop spans 14 amino acids. Looked up from germline, CDR1 is SGDLS and CDR2 is YYNGEE. The CDR3 nucleotides read TGTGCCAGCAGCGAATGGGACGGGTTGGATGAGCAGTTCTTC. This encodes CASSEWDGLDEQFF.

This clonotype was detected ten times or more. The chain recombines TRBV25-1 with TRBJ2-7, with TRBD1 matching over 7 bases. The V gene end was trimmed by 3 bases and the J gene end by 1 base; junction bases not matched to a gene: 12. This CDR3 has 17 amino acids. Germline CDR1 and CDR2: MGHDK and SYGVNS. As DNA, the CDR3 is TGTGCCAGCAGTGATAGCCGGACAGGAGATCGATCCTACGAGCAGTACTTC. Its translation is CASSDSRTGDRSYEQYF.

This clonotype was observed at least ten times. This chain joins TRBV7-9 and TRBJ2-7, with 9 positions matching TRBD1. Per the germline V gene, CDR1 is SEHNR and CDR2 is FQNEAQ (reference sequence). The CDR3 runs to 14 residues. V dropped 1 base and J dropped 6; count of bases not matched to a gene: 4. The CDR3 sequence is CASSLVGTGSEQYF. The CDR3 DNA reads as TGTGCCAGCAGCTTAGTTGGGACAGGGAGCGAGCAGTACTTC.